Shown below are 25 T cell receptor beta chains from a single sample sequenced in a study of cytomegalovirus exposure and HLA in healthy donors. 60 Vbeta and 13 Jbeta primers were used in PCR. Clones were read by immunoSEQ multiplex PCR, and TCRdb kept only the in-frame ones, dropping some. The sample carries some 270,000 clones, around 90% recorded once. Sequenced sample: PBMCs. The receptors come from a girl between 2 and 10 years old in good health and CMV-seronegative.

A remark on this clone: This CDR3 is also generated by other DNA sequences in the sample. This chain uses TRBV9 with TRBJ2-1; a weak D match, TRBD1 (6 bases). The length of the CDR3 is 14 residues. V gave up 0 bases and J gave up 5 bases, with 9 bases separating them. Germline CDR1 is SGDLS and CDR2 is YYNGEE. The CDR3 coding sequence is TGTGCCAGCAGCGTAGTAGCAGGGGACAATGAGCAGTTCTTC. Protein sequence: CASSVVAGDNEQFF.

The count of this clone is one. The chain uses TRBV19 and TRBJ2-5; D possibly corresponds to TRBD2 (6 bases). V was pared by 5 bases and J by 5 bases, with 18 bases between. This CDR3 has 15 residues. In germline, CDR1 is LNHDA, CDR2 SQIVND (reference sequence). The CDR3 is CASSSPAGTGETQYF. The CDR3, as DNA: TGTGCCAGTAGTTCTCCCGCGGGGACGGGGGAGACCCAGTACTTC.

The CDR3 region is CSAAKLRDRADYGYTF. DNA of the CDR3: TGCAGCGCCGCTAAACTTCGGGACAGGGCCGACTATGGCTACACCTTC. The chain links TRBV29-1 to TRBJ1-2; 9 bases agree with TRBD1. From germline, CDR1 is SQVTM and CDR2 ANQGSEA. Trimming took 7 bases from V and 3 from J; bases not matched to a gene: 15. The CDR3 loop spans 16 amino acids.

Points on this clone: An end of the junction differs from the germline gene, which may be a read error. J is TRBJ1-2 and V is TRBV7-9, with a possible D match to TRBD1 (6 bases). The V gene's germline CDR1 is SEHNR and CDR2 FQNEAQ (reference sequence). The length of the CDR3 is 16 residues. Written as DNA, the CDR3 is TGTGCCAGCAGCTTAGCAGTGTCGGGGGGCATGTATGGCCACACCTTC. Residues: CASSLAVSGGMYGHTF.

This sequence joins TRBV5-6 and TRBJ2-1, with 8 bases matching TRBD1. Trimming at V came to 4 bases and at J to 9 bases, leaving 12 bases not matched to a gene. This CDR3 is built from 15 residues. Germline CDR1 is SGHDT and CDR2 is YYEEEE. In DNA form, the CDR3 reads TGTGCCAGCAGCCCCCTGGGGACAGGCCGCTCTGAGCAGTTCTTC. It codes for CASSPLGTGRSEQFF.

DNA of the CDR3: TGTGCCAGCAGCCCCGGGGATCAGCCCCAGCATTTT. It codes for CASSPGDQPQHF. The chain recombines TRBV28 with TRBJ1-5; D call uncertain. Trimming shortened V by 6 bases and J by 5 bases, and 8 bases separated the two germline ends. The CDR3 consists of 12 residues. Per the germline V gene, CDR1 is MDHEN and CDR2 is SYDVKM.

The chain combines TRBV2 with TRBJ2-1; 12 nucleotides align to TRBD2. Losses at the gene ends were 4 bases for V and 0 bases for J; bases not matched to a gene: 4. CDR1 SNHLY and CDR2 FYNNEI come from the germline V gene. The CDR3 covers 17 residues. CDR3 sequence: CASSARTSGDSYNEQFF. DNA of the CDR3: TGTGCCAGCAGTGCTAGGACTAGCGGGGACTCCTACAATGAGCAGTTCTTC.

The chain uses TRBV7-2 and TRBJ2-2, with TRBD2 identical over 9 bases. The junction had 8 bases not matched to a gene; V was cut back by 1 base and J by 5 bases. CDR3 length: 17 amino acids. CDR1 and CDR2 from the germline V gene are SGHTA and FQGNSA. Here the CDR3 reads CASSLGSGGRVTGELFF. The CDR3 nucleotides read TGTGCCAGCAGCTTAGGAAGCGGGGGGCGAGTTACCGGGGAGCTGTTTTTT.

In DNA, the CDR3 is TGCGCCAGCAGCTTAAGGGGGAACTCTAACTATGGCTACACCTTC. Protein: CASSLRGNSNYGYTF. The V gene is TRBV5-1, the J gene TRBJ1-2; TRBD1 is a possible D gene (6 bases). The CDR3 totals 15 residues. The ends were cut back, 2 bases at V and 0 bases at J, with 11 bases in the middle. Germline values: CDR1 SGHRS, CDR2 YFSETQ.

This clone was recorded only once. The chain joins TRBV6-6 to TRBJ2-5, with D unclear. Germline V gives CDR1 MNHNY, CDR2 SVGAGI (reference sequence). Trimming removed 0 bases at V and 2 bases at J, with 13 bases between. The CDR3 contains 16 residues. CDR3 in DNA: TGTGCCAGCAGTTACTCGCAGACACCTATTCAAGAGACCCAGTACTTC. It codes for CASSYSQTPIQETQYF.

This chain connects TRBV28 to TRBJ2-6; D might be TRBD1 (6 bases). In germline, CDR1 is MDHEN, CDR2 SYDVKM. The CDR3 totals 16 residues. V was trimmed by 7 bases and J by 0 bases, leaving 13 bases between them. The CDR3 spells CASIEEGGSGANVLTF. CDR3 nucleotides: TGTGCCAGCATCGAGGAAGGGGGCTCTGGGGCCAACGTCCTGACTTTC.

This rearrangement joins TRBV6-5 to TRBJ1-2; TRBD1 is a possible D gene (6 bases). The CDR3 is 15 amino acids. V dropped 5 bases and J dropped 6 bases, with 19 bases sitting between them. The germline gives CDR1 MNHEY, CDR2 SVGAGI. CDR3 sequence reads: CASSPGRTGLHGYTF. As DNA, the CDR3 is TGTGCCAGCAGTCCAGGCCGCACAGGGCTACATGGCTACACCTTC.

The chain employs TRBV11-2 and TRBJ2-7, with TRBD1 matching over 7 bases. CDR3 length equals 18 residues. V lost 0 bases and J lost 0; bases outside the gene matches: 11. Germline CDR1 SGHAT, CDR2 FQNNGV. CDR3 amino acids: CASSLDATGVRDSYEQYF. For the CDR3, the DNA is TGTGCCAGCAGCTTAGACGCTACAGGGGTCCGGGACTCCTACGAGCAGTACTTC.

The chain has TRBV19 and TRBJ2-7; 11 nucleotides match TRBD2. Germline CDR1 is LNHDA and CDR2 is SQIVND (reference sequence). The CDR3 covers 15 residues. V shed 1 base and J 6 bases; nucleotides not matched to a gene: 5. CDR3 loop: CASSIVLAGAPEQYF. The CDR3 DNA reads TGTGCCAGTAGTATAGTACTAGCGGGGGCCCCCGAGCAGTACTTC.

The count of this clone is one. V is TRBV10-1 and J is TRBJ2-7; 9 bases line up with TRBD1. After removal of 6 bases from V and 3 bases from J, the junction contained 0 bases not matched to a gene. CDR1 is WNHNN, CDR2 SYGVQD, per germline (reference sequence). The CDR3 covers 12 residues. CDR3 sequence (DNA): TGCGCCAGCAGGACAGGGGGCTACGAGCAGTACTTC. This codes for CASRTGGYEQYF.

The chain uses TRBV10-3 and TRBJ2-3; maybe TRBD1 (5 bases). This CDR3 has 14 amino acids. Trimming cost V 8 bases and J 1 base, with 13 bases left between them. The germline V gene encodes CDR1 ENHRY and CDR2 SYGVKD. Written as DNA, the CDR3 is TGTGCCATCCTAACAGGCAAGGGCACAGATACGCAGTATTTT. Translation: CAILTGKGTDTQYF.

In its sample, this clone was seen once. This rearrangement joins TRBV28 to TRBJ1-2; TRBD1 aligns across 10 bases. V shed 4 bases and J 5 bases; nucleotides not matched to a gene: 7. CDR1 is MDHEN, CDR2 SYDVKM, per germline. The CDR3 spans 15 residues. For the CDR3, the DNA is TGTGCCAGCAGTTACCCGGGACAGGGGCCTTATGGCTACACCTTC. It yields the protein CASSYPGQGPYGYTF.

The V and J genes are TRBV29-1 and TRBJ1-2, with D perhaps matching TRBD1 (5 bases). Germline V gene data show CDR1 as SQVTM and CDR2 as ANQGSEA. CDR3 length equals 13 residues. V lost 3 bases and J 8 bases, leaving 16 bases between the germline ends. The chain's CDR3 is CSVDNGAAGGYTF. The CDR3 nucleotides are TGCAGCGTTGATAATGGGGCCGCGGGGGGCTACACCTTC.

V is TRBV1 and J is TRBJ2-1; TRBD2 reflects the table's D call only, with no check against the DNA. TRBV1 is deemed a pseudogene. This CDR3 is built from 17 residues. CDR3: CTSGLLKGLPSYNEQFF. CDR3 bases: TGCACCAGCGGACTTCTGAAAGGACTACCCTCCTACAATGAGCAGTTCTTC.

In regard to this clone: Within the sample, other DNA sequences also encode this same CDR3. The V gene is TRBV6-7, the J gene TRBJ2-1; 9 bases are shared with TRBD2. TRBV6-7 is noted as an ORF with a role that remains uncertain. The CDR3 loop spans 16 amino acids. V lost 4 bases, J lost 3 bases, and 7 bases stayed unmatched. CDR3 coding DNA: TGTGCCAGCAGTTTAGCGGGAGATCTTCGCTACAATGAGCAGTTCTTC. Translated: CASSLAGDLRYNEQFF.

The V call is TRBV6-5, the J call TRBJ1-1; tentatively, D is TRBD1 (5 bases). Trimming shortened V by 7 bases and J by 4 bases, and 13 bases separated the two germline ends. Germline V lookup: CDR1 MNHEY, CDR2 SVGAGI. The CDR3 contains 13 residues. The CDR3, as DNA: TGTGCCAGCACGGGGGGGGTGACCACTGAAGCTTTCTTT. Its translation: CASTGGVTTEAFF.

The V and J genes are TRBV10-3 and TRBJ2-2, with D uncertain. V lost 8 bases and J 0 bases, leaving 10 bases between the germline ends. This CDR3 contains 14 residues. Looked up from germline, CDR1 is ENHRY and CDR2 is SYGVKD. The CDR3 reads CAIGPAPNTGELFF. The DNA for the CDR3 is TGTGCCATCGGGCCAGCCCCGAACACCGGGGAGCTGTTTTTT.

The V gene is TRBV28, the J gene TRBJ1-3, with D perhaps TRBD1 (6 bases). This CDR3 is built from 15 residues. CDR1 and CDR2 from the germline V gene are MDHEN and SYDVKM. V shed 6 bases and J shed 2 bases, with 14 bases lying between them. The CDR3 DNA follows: TGTGCCAGCAGGAAATACTACAGGGCTGGAAACACCATATATTTT. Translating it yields CASRKYYRAGNTIYF.

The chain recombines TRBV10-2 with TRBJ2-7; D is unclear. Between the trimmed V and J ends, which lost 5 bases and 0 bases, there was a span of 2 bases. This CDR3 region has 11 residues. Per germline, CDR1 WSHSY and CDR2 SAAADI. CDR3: CASSHSYEQYF. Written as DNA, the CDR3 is TGCGCCAGCAGTCACTCCTACGAGCAGTACTTC.

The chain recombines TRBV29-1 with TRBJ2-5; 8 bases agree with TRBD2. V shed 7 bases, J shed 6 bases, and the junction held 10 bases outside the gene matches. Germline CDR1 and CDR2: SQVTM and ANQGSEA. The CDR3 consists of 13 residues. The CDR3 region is CSALAGGPKTQYF. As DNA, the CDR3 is TGCAGCGCTCTGGCGGGGGGCCCCAAGACCCAGTACTTC.